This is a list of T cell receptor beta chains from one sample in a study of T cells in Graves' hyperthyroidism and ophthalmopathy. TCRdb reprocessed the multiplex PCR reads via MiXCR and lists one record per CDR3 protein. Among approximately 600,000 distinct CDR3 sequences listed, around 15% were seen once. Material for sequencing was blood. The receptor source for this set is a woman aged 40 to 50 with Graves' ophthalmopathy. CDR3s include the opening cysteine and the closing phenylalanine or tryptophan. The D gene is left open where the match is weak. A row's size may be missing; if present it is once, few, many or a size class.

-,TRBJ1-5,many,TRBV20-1,CSASHRFFGNQPQHF,TGCAGTGCCAGTCACAGGTTCTTCGGCAATCAGCCCCAGCATTTT
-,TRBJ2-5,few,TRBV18,CASSPSPGPEETQYF,TGTGCCAGCTCACCATCACCCGGGCCCGAAGAGACCCAGTACTTC
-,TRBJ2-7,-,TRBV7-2,CASSLAASTGYEQYF,TGTGCCAGCAGCTTAGCGGCCTCAACCGGCTACGAGCAGTACTTC
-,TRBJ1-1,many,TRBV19,CASSSTGFAEAFF,TGTGCCAGTAGTTCAACAGGGTTTGCTGAAGCTTTCTTT
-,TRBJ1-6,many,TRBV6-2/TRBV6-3,CASSTHMLGRTESPLHF,TGTGCCAGCAGTACCCACATGCTGGGGAGGACGGAGTCACCCCTCCACTTT
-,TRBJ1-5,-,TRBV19,CASSIEIGGSNQPQHF,TGTGCCAGTAGTATAGAAATTGGGGGGAGCAATCAGCCCCAGCATTTT
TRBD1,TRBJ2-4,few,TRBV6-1,CASRALGQGLTGGWNIQYF,TGTGCCAGCAGGGCCCTGGGACAGGGCCTTACAGGGGGTTGGAACATTCAGTACTTC
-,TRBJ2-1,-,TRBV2,CASSEAGWDGAYNEQFF,TGTGCCAGCAGTGAAGCGGGTTGGGACGGAGCCTACAATGAGCAGTTCTTC
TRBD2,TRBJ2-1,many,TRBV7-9,CASRREGNNEQFF,TGTGCCAGCAGACGGGAGGGGAACAATGAGCAGTTCTTC
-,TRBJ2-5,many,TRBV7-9,CASSLPGVGIETQYF,TGTGCCAGCAGCTTACCGGGGGTTGGTATAGAGACCCAGTACTTC
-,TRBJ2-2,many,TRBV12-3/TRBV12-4,CASSTDSTGRELFF,TGTGCCAGCAGCACAGACAGTACTGGCAGGGAGCTGTTTTTT
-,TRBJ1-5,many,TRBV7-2,CASSPASHQPQHF,TGTGCCAGCAGCCCTGCATCTCACCAGCCCCAGCATTTT
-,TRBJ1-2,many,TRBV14,CASSQPEGYGYTF,TGTGCCAGCAGCCAACCCGAGGGCTATGGCTACACCTTC
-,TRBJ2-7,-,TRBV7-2,CASSPAGTAQYF,TGTGCCAGCAGCCCCGCGGGGACTGCGCAGTACTTC
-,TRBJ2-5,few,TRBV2,CASSETGPVETQYF,TGTGCCAGCAGTGAAACGGGGCCGGTGGAGACCCAGTACTTC
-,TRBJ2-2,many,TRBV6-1,CASSEAVSMDTGELFF,TGTGCCAGCAGTGAAGCGGTTAGCATGGACACCGGGGAGCTGTTTTTT
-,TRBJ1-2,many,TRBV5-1,CASSLATVGYTF,TGCGCCAGCAGCTTGGCCACGGTCGGCTACACCTTC
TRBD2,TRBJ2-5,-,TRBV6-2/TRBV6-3,CASRPSAGVETQYF,TGTGCCAGCAGGCCGAGTGCGGGAGTGGAGACCCAGTACTTC
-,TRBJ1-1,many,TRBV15,CATSRPQQAEAFF,TGTGCCACCAGCAGACCCCAGCAGGCAGAAGCTTTCTTT
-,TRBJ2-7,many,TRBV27,CASSSTGLPYEQYF,TGTGCCAGCAGTTCGACAGGCTTACCCTACGAGCAGTACTTC
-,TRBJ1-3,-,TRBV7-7,CASSLSPPPYRSGNTIYF,TGTGCTAGCAGCTTATCACCCCCACCGTACCGCTCTGGAAACACCATATATTTT